This passage covers 3 T cell receptor beta chains from one sample sequenced in a study of T cell responses to AZD1222 COVID-19 vaccine. Using immunoSEQ multiplex PCR, the repertoire was profiled, and TCRdb retains in-frame clones only, with some absent. This sample has 120,000 or so clones; around 88% occur once, and the top ten carry about 7.4%. Here the sequenced sample was peripheral blood, taken 28 days after the second AZD1222 dose. These receptor sequences come from an adult who received the AZD1222 COVID-19 vaccine.

V is TRBV15 and J is TRBJ2-1, with TRBD1 as a possible D gene (5 bases). The CDR3 loop spans 18 amino acids. Germline V gene lookup returns CDR1 LNHNV and CDR2 YYDKDF (reference sequence). V was pared by 1 base and J by 0 bases, with 16 bases between. CDR3 in DNA: TGTGCCACCAGCAGAGCCCCCACCCTCAGGGTCTCCTACAATGAGCAGTTCTTC. Translating gives CATSRAPTLRVSYNEQFF.

V and J are TRBV6-5 and TRBJ2-5; TRBD1 is a possible D gene (5 bases). The CDR3 length is 14 residues. With 0 bases removed from V and 5 bases from J, the gap between germline ends came to 10 bases. The germline CDR1 and CDR2 sequences are MNHEY and SVGAGI. Here the CDR3 DNA reads TGTGCCAGCAGTTACTCATGGGGCAGGGAGACCCAGTACTTC. Residues: CASSYSWGRETQYF.

J is TRBJ1-1 and V is TRBV2; D uncertain. There are 11 residues in the CDR3. Per the germline V gene, CDR1 is SNHLY and CDR2 is FYNNEI. V dropped 3 bases and J dropped 12 bases, with 11 bases sitting between them. The CDR3 DNA follows: TGTGCCAGCAGTGAGGCAGGTTGGTCTTTCTTT. Translation gives CASSEAGWSFF.